These 18 T cell receptor beta chains originate from one sample sequenced in a study of radiation and T cells in renal cell carcinoma. Data came from immunoSEQ multiplex PCR; TCRdb stores just in-frame clones and leaves some out. Among roughly 10,000 clones listed, roughly 60% were seen once. Sample treatment: treatment-naive control, cytoreductive nephrectomy. This specimen was tumor tissue, taken from a patient whose treatment was nephrectomy without radiotherapy. These receptors were taken from a man aged 35-49 years with renal cell carcinoma.

This clone was counted only a few times. The V and J genes are TRBV5-1 and TRBJ1-1, with a tentative D call TRBD1 (5 bases). This CDR3 spans 12 amino acids. Per the germline V gene, CDR1 is SGHRS and CDR2 is YFSETQ. The ends were cut back, 3 bases at V and 5 bases at J, with 8 bases in the middle. CDR3 coding DNA: TGCGCCAGCAGCTCGGGGGGAACTGAAGCTTTCTTT. This sequence encodes CASSSGGTEAFF. The complete variable domain, with remaining parts taken from reference TRBV5-1 and TRBJ1-1, reads KAGVTQTPRYLIKTRGQQVTLSCSPISGHRSVSWYQQTPGQGLQFLFEYFSETQRNKGNFPGRFSGRQFSNSRSEMNVSTLELGDSALYLCASSSGGTEAFFGQGTRLTVV.

The chain combines TRBV19 with TRBJ2-3; unclear D gene. The CDR3 has 17 amino acids. V lost 0 bases, J lost 1 base, and 14 bases lay in between. CDR1 is LNHDA and CDR2 is SQIVND in the germline V gene (reference sequence). CDR3: CASSIDRPTPGTDTQYF. CDR3 nucleotide sequence: TGTGCCAGTAGTATAGATCGACCGACCCCCGGCACAGATACGCAGTATTTT.

By sample share, this clone is large. The junction and the germline gene differ at one end; a read error may be behind it. The chain couples TRBV7-3 to TRBJ2-5, with 7 bases that match TRBD2. This CDR3 has 14 amino acids. Germline V gene data show CDR1 as SGHTA and CDR2 as FQGTGA. The CDR3 bases are TGTGCCAGCAGCCTAACCGGGACTAAAGAGACCCAGTACTTC. Residues: CASSLTGTKETQYF.

Within the sample, this clone is medium-sized. This chain connects TRBV27 to TRBJ1-2; no reliable D call. Trimming pared 5 bases from V and 8 bases from J, leaving 9 bases between. Per germline, CDR1 MNHEY and CDR2 SMNVEV (reference sequence). CDR3 length: 11 amino acids. The CDR3 loop reads CASSMGYGYTF. CDR3 in DNA: TGTGCCAGCAGTATGGGGTACGGCTACACCTTC.

This clone is termed medium-sized. The rearrangement joins TRBV19 to TRBJ2-5; 7 nucleotides match TRBD2. This CDR3 is 14 amino acids long. The V gene end was trimmed by 4 bases and the J gene end by 5 bases; junction bases not matched to a gene: 7. Per germline, CDR1 LNHDA and CDR2 SQIVND (reference sequence). Here the CDR3 DNA reads TGTGCCAGTAGTACCCCAGGACTAGTGGAGACCCAGTACTTC. It is translated as CASSTPGLVETQYF.

This chain connects TRBV19 to TRBJ2-1; the match to TRBD2 covers 10 bases. With 6 bases clipped from V and 5 bases from J, the junction kept 7 bases outside the gene matches. The germline CDR1 and CDR2 sequences are LNHDA and SQIVND (reference sequence). The CDR3 has 15 residues. The CDR3 nucleotides are TGTGCCAGTAGCACGATTACTAGCGGGAACAATGAGCAGTTCTTC. Its translation: CASSTITSGNNEQFF.

In its sample, this clone was seen a few times. This chain connects TRBV29-1 to TRBJ1-4; a possible D gene is TRBD1 (5 bases). Trimming pared 7 bases from V and 0 bases from J, leaving 9 bases between. Germline CDR1 reads SQVTM; CDR2 reads ANQGSEA. This CDR3 spans 13 amino acids. The CDR3 protein is CSARQTTNEKLFF. Written as DNA, the CDR3 is TGCAGCGCTAGACAGACAACTAATGAAAAACTGTTTTTT.

The chain uses TRBV30 and TRBJ1-1; D is undetermined. V shed 2 bases and J shed 4 bases, with 11 bases lying between them. The CDR3 consists of 13 residues. CDR1 and CDR2 from the germline V gene are GTSNPN and SVGIG (reference sequence). The CDR3 DNA reads as TGTGCCTGGAGTCCCCTGGTGGGCACTGAAGCTTTCTTT. Amino acid sequence: CAWSPLVGTEAFF.

This clone was detected only a few times. This chain connects TRBV9 to TRBJ2-5; 9 bases are a match to TRBD1. This CDR3 comprises 16 residues. The V segment lost 4 bases and the J segment 5 bases; nucleotides outside the gene matches: 12. Germline CDR1 is SGDLS and CDR2 is YYNGEE. CDR3 in DNA: TGTGCCAGCAGCCCGAGGGGGGGACAGGGTTATGAGACCCAGTACTTC. Its protein product is CASSPRGGQGYETQYF.

This rearrangement joins TRBV6-1 to TRBJ2-1, with 9 bases lining up with TRBD1. There are 13 residues in the CDR3. The germline V gene has CDR1 MNHNS and CDR2 SASEGT. Losses at the gene ends were 7 bases for V and 7 bases for J; bases not matched to a gene: 5. The CDR3 DNA is TGTGCCAGCACCGGGACAGGGCTTAATGAGCAGTTCTTC. Its translation: CASTGTGLNEQFF.

V gene TRBV29-1 combines with J gene TRBJ2-3, with D possibly called TRBD1 or TRBD2 (5 bases each). Trimming stripped 3 bases from V and 4 bases from J, with 14 bases between. This CDR3 is built from 14 residues. Germline V gene sequence: CDR1 SQVTM, CDR2 ANQGSEA. The CDR3 bases are TGCAGCGTTGATGGGACCTGGGCGGCAGATACGCAGTATTTT. Translation: CSVDGTWAADTQYF.

The chain uses TRBV5-1 and TRBJ1-5; D unresolved. V was cut by 4 bases and J by 0 bases, with 20 bases left in between. CDR1 SGHRS and CDR2 YFSETQ come from the germline V gene. This CDR3 has 18 residues. In DNA form, the CDR3 reads TGCGCCAGCAGCCTACGGGCAGCCACTCCGTTTAGCAATCAGCCCCAGCATTTT. As protein: CASSLRAATPFSNQPQHF. Complete variable domain (other parts from reference TRBV5-1 and TRBJ1-5): KAGVTQTPRYLIKTRGQQVTLSCSPISGHRSVSWYQQTPGQGLQFLFEYFSETQRNKGNFPGRFSGRQFSNSRSEMNVSTLELGDSALYLCASSLRAATPFSNQPQHFGDGTRLSIL.

There are a few counts of this clone. This chain connects TRBV10-3 to TRBJ1-1; D possibly corresponds to TRBD1 (5 bases). The CDR3 is made up of 11 amino acids. Looked up from germline, CDR1 is ENHRY and CDR2 is SYGVKD. The germline V and J ends were trimmed by 11 bases and 6 bases, with 13 bases remaining between them. The CDR3 region is CAASGGPEAFF. In DNA form, the CDR3 reads TGTGCCGCCTCGGGGGGACCTGAAGCTTTCTTT.

This clone was detected only a few times. This CDR3 is CASSPTGVEGGYTF. DNA for the CDR3: TGTGCCAGCTCACCTACAGGGGTAGAAGGTGGCTACACCTTC. The J gene is TRBJ1-2, the V gene TRBV18, with 7 nucleotides matching TRBD1. V dropped 3 bases and J dropped 7; count of bases not matched to a gene: 8. The V gene's germline CDR1 is KGHSH and CDR2 LQKENI. The CDR3 extends over 14 amino acids.

This clone was counted a few times. The CDR3 DNA sequence: TGTGCCTGGAGTGTAGCGACAGGGGTTAGAAACACTGAAGCTTTCTTT. This sequence encodes CAWSVATGVRNTEAFF. V usage is TRBV30 and J usage is TRBJ1-1, with 8 bases lining up with TRBD1. Germline CDR1 is GTSNPN and CDR2 is SVGIG (reference sequence). The CDR3 totals 16 residues. J was trimmed by 2 bases and V by 0 bases; bases with no gene match: 8.

By share, this clone counts as large. The gene calls are TRBV27 and TRBJ1-2; possibly TRBD1 for D (6 bases). CDR1 is MNHEY and CDR2 is SMNVEV in the germline V gene (reference sequence). V was shortened by 2 bases and J by 2 bases, with 9 bases between the two germline ends. This CDR3 spans 14 amino acids. The CDR3 bases are TGTGCCAGCAGTTTAGACAGGAGGAACTATGGCTACACCTTC. Amino acid sequence: CASSLDRRNYGYTF.

J is TRBJ2-1 and V is TRBV7-3; possible D gene TRBD2, 5 bases. The V gene's germline CDR1 is SGHTA and CDR2 FQGTGA. V dropped 3 bases and J dropped 6 bases, with 9 bases sitting between them. This CDR3 has 13 amino acids. Here the CDR3 reads CASSFERANEQFF. Here the CDR3 DNA reads TGTGCCAGCAGCTTCGAGAGGGCCAATGAGCAGTTCTTC.

The J gene is TRBJ2-1, the V gene TRBV9; 9 bases fit TRBD2. V dropped 0 bases and J dropped 7; count of bases not matched to a gene: 5. The CDR3 covers 15 residues. The germline V gene has CDR1 SGDLS and CDR2 YYNGEE. CDR3 amino acids: CASSVGRREGNEQFF. The CDR3 coding sequence is TGTGCCAGCAGCGTAGGGCGGCGGGAGGGGAATGAGCAGTTCTTC.